The present TCR beta chain was sequenced within a study of identifying expanded T cells in peripheral blood (dated by TCRdb to the late 2010s). The study in broad terms: Technical replicates were generated by sequencing separate aliquots of the same genomic DNA pool, and four replicates were compared pairwise. Study-level results and caveats: The authors expected biological variance in healthy repertoires might increase further over much longer intervals such as months to years. Across all healthy-donor time intervals, the beta-binomial model significantly lowered both the number of clones called differentially abundant and the false-positive rate. Variance in clone template counts between approximately two-week samples significantly increased with total template count across all healthy donors. The binomial model flagged 0.9 to 1.5 differentially abundant clones between technical replicates, compared with around 15 over about two weeks and 19 over roughly 4 weeks.

CDR3 length: 14 amino acids, cysteine to phenylalanine. Only the CDR3 region is kept as DNA, spanning 42 bases read in frame from base 1. CDR1 and CDR2 (SEHNR, FQNEAQ) derive from the germline V gene (reference sequence). Deletion took 7 bases off V and 2 bases off J, with a span of 14 bases between the germline ends. Note on this clone: The clone's antigen remains unknown. Base qualities were left out, and no much larger clone turns up one base away.

The immunoSEQ Assay, which uses bias-controlled multiplex PCR amplification of genomic DNA, was used to profile TCRbeta CDR3 regions. From the authors' description of their analysis: The absolute abundance of each unique TCRbeta CDR3 region was quantified after sequences were collapsed and filtered. Two models were used to test differential abundance: a binomial model (Fisher-equivalent) and a beta-binomial model that adds time-dependent variance fitted from healthy donors. Clones with fewer than 5 combined templates were excluded, and clones with Benjamini-Hochberg FDR below 0.01 were called differentially abundant. In the beta-binomial model, variance was expressed as a function of the total template count across the two samples, in the form v = (b*log(k)+a)^2. TCRdb stores this immuneACCESS table with in-frame sequences only. Part of the clones is absent; in the studies checked, under half of the shortfall reflects unresolved V genes, and no reason is known for the rest. D and trimming were read from the DNA, whereas the V and J calls and clone size are those reported in that table. The sample table records around 100,000 clones; 88% of these occur just once. Jointly, the top ten make up 5% to 6.5% of the sample.

No immune events, such as infections, were documented for the healthy donors during the collection period. Blood repertoires from healthy donors were used as a training cohort for calibrating time-dependent variance in a beta-binomial model of differential abundance of T-cell clones. There were some 10 healthy donors in the training cohort, of whom 3 were female and 7 were male. On average the donors were 43 years old, and their ages spanned roughly 29 to 64 years. Whole blood was collected from each healthy donor at three time points spaced 2 to 3 weeks apart and obtained from a commercial supplier. For immunosequencing, genomic DNA was extracted from unsorted whole blood.

The chain was built from TRBV7-9 and TRBJ1-2, with TRBD1 perhaps the D gene, on 6 matching bases. This sequence was found in a person aged 18-70 years in good health. The sequenced material came from blood. The nucleotide sequence reads as follows: TGTGCCAGCACCGCGACGGGGGCGAACTATGGCTACACCTTC. This gives the protein CASTATGANYGYTF.